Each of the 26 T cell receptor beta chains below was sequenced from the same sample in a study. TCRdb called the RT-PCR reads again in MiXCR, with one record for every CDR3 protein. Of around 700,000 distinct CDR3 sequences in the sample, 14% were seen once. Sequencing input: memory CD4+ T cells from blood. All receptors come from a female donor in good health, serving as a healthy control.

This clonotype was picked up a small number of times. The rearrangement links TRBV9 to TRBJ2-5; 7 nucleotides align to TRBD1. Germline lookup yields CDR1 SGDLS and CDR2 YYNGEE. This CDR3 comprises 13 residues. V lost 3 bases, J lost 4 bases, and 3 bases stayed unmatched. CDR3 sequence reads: CASSENRGETQYF. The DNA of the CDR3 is TGTGCCAGCAGCGAAAACAGGGGAGAGACCCAGTACTTC. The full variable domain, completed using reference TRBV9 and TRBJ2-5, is DSGVTQTPKHLITATGQRVTLRCSPRSGDLSVYWYQQSLDQGLQFLIQYYNGEERAKGNILERFSAQQFPDLHSELNLSSLELGDSALYFCASSENRGETQYFGPGTRLLVL.

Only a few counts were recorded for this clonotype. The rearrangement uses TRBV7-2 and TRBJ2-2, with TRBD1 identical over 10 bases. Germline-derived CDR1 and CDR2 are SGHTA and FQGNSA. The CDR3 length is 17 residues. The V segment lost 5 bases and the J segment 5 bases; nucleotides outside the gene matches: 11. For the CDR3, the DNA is TGTGCCAGCAGCCGATATCGGGGACAGGGGTGGACCGGGGAGCTGTTTTTT. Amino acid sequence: CASSRYRGQGWTGELFF.

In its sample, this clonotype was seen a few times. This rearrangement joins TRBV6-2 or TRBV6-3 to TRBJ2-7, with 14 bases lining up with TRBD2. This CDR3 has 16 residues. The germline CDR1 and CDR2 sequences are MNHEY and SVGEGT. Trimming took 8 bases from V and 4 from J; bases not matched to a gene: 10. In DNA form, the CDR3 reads TGTGCCAGCCTCGAGACTAGCGGGAGGGCCCGGTACGAGCAGTACTTC. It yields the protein CASLETSGRARYEQYF.

The CDR3 protein is CASSINGGTGELFF. In DNA, the CDR3 is TGTGCCAGCAGTATCAATGGGGGGACAGGGGAGCTGTTTTTT. The chain recombines TRBV7-2 with TRBJ2-2; D assignment may be TRBD1 or TRBD2 (6 bases each). Trimming took off 6 bases at V and 8 bases at J, with 16 bases between the two ends. There are 14 residues in the CDR3. Germline lookup yields CDR1 SGHTA and CDR2 FQGNSA.

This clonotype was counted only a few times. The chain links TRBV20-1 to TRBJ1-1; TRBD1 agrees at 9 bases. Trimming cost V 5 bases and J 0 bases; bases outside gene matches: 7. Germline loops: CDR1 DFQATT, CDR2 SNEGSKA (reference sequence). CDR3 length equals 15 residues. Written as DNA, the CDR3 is TGCAGTGCTGGGACAGGGACGTTTATGAACACTGAAGCTTTCTTT. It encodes CSAGTGTFMNTEAFF.

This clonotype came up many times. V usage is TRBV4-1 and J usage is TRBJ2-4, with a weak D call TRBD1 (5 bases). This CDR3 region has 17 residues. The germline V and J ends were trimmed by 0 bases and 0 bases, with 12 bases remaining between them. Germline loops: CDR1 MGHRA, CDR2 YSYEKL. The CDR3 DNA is TGCGCCAGCAGCCAAGAGCCCAGGGTGCTAGCCAAAAACATTCAGTACTTC. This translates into CASSQEPRVLAKNIQYF.

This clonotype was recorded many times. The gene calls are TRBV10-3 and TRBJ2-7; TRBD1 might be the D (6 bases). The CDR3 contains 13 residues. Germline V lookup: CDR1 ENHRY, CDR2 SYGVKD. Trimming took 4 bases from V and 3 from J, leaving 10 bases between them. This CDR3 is CAISGTDNYEQYF. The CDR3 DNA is TGTGCCATCAGTGGGACAGATAACTACGAGCAGTACTTC.

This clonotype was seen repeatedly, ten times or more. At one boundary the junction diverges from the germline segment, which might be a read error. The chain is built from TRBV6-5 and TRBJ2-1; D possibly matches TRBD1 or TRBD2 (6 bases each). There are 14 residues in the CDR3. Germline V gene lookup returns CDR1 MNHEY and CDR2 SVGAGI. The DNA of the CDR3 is TGTGCCAGCAGTCGGGGGCTCTCCAACAATGAGCAGTTCTTC. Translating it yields CASSRGLSNNEQFF.

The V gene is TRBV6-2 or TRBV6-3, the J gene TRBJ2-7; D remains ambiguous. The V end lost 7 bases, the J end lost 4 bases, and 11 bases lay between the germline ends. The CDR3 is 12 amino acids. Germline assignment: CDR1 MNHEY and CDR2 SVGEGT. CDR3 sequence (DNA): TGTGCCAGCAAGGCAGCCAATTACGAGCAGTACTTC. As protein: CASKAANYEQYF.

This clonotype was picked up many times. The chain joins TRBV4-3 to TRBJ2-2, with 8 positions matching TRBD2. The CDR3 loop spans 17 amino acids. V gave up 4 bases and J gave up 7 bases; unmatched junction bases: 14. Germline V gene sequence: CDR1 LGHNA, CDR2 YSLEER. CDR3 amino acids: CASSPYRASGYGGELFF. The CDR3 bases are TGCGCCAGCAGCCCCTACCGGGCTAGCGGGTACGGCGGGGAGCTGTTTTTT.

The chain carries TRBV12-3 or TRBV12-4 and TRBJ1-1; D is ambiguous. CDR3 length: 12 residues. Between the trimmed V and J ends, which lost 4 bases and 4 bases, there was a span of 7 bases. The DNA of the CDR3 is TGTGCCAGCAGTTCGGAACTCACTGAAGCTTTCTTT. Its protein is CASSSELTEAFF.

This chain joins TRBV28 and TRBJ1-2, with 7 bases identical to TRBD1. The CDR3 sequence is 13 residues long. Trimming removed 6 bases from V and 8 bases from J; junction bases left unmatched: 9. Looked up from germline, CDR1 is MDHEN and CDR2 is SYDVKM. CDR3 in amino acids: CASRQGPGKGYTF. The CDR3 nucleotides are TGTGCCAGCAGACAGGGGCCGGGGAAAGGCTACACCTTC.

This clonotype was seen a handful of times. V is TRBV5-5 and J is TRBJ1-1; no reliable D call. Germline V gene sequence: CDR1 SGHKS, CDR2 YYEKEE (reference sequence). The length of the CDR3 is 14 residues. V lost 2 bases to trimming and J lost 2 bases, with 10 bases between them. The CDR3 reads CASSFFTDNTEAFF. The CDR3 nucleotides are TGTGCCAGCAGCTTCTTCACAGATAACACTGAAGCTTTCTTT.

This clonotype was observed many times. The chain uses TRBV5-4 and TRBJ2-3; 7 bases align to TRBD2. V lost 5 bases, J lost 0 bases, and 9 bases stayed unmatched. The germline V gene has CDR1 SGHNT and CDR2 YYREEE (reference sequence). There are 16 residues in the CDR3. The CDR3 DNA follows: TGTGCCAGCAGTATTCCCGGGACTACCAGCACAGATACGCAGTATTTT. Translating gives CASSIPGTTSTDTQYF. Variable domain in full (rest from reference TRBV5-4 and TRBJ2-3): ETGVTQSPTHLIKTRGQQVTLRCSSQSGHNTVSWYQQALGQGPQFIFQYYREEENGRGNFPPRFSGLQFPNYSSELNVNALELDDSALYLCASSIPGTTSTDTQYFGPGTRLTVL.

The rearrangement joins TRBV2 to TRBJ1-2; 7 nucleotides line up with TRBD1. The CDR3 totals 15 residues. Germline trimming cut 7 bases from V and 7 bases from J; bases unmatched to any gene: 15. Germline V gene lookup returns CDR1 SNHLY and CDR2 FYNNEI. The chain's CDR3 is CASISDRASLGGYTF. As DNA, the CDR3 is TGTGCCAGCATCTCCGACAGGGCTTCACTAGGTGGCTACACCTTC.

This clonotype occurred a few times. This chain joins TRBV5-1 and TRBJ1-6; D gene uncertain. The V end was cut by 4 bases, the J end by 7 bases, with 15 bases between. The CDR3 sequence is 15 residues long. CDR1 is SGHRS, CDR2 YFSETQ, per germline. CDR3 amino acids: CASSTDGVRNSPLHF. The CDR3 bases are TGCGCCAGCAGCACGGACGGAGTAAGGAATTCACCCCTCCACTTT.

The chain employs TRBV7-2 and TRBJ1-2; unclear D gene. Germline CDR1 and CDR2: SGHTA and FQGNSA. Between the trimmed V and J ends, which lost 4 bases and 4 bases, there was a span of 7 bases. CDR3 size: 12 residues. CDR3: CASSYSTYGYTF. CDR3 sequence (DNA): TGTGCCAGCAGCTACAGCACCTATGGCTACACCTTC.

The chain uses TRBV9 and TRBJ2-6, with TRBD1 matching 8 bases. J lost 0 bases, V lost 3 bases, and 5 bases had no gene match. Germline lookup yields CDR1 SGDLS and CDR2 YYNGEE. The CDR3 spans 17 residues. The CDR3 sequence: CASSAWTGISGANVLTF. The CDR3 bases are TGTGCCAGCAGCGCATGGACAGGGATCTCTGGGGCCAACGTCCTGACTTTC.

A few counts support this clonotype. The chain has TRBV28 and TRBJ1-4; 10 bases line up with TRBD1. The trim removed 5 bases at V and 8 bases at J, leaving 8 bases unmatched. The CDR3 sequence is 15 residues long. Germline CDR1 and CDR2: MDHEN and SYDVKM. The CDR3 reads CASSPAGTGDEKLFF. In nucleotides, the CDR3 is TGTGCCAGCAGTCCGGCCGGGACAGGGGACGAAAAACTGTTTTTT.

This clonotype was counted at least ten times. The CDR3 is CASWGRSNEKLFF. CDR3 DNA sequence: TGTGCCAGCTGGGGCAGATCTAATGAAAAACTGTTTTTT. The J gene is TRBJ1-4, the V gene TRBV6-5; D possibly corresponds to TRBD1 (5 bases). Germline V CDR1 and CDR2: MNHEY, SVGAGI. Trimming cost V 8 bases and J 3 bases, with 10 bases left between them. There are 13 residues in the CDR3.

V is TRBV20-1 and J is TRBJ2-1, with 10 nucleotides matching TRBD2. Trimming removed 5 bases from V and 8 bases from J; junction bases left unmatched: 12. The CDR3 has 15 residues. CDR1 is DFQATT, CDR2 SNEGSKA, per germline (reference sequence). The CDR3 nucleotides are TGCAGTGCTTCGCGGAGGCTAGCGGGAGTAGATGAGCAGTTCTTC. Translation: CSASRRLAGVDEQFF.

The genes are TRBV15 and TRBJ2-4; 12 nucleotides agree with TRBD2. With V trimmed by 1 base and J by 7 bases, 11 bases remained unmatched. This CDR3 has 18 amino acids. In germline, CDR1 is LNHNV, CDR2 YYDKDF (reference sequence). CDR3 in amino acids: CATSRGYVTSGRGNIQYF. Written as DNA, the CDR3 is TGTGCCACCAGCAGAGGTTATGTGACTAGCGGGAGAGGGAACATTCAGTACTTC.

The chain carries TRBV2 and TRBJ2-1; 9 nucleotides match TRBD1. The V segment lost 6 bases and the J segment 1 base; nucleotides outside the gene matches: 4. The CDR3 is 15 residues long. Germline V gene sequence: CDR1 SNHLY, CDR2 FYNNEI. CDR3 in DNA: TGTGCCAGCAGCGGACAGGGGACATCCTACAATGAGCAGTTCTTC. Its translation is CASSGQGTSYNEQFF.

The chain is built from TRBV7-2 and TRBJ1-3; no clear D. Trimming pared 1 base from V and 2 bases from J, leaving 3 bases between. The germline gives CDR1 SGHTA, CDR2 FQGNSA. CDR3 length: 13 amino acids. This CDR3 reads CASSLVPGNTIYF. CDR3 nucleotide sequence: TGTGCCAGCAGCTTAGTACCTGGAAACACCATATATTTT.

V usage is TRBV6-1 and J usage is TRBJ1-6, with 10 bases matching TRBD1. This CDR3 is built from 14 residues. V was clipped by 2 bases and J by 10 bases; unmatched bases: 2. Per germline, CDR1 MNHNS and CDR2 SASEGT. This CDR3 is CASSERDRGSPLHF. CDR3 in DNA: TGTGCCAGCAGTGAACGGGACAGGGGATCACCCCTCCACTTT.

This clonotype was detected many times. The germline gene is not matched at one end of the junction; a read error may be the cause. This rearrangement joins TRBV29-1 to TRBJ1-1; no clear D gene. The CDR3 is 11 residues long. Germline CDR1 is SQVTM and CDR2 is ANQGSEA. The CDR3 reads CSVDLGSAGLF. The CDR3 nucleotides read TGCAGCGTTGATTTGGGCAGTGCGGGTCTCTTT.